These 3 T cell receptor beta chains share one sample of origin, sequenced in a study of CD8+CD57+ T cells in acquired aplastic anemia. According to the study, genomic DNA was the template for TCR beta VDJ and CDR3 profiling. Using its own MiXCR run on the reads, TCRdb lists one record per CDR3 protein. Of about 180,000 distinct CDR3 sequences detected, 46% appear once; the ten largest clones hold approximately 2.9%. Sequenced input: sorted CD4+, CD8+, or CD8+CD57+ T cells (not recorded which) from PBMCs. The source is a human donor in good health.

This clonotype was counted once. The rearrangement links TRBV7-3 to TRBJ1-2; TRBD1 is a possible D gene (5 bases). V was shortened by 4 bases and J by 4 bases, with 16 bases between the two germline ends. There are 15 residues in the CDR3. Germline CDR1 reads SGHTA; CDR2 reads FQGTGA. The CDR3 sequence: CASSSPTGDRYGYTF. The CDR3 nucleotides are TGTGCCAGCAGCTCACCGACGGGGGATCGCTATGGCTACACCTTC.

The chain combines TRBV6-2 or TRBV6-3 with TRBJ2-3, with D unclear. CDR3 length: 10 amino acids. The germline V gene encodes CDR1 MNHEY and CDR2 SVGEGT. Trimming cost V 6 bases and J 8 bases, with 6 bases left between them. This CDR3 is CASRGVTQYF. The CDR3 nucleotides are TGTGCCAGCAGGGGTGTTACGCAGTATTTT.

The chain recombines TRBV5-1 with TRBJ2-3; 7 nucleotides agree with TRBD1. Germline V CDR1 and CDR2: SGHRS, YFSETQ. Trimming at V came to 4 bases and at J to 2 bases, leaving 16 bases not matched to a gene. This CDR3 comprises 18 residues. The CDR3 bases are TGCGCCAGCAGCGACAACCCCGAGGGGGCTACAGACACAGATACGCAGTATTTT. Translating it yields CASSDNPEGATDTDTQYF. Drawing the rest from reference TRBV5-1 and TRBJ2-3, the complete variable domain is KAGVTQTPRYLIKTRGQQVTLSCSPISGHRSVSWYQQTPGQGLQFLFEYFSETQRNKGNFPGRFSGRQFSNSRSEMNVSTLELGDSALYLCASSDNPEGATDTDTQYFGPGTRLTVL.